One sample yielded the 27 T cell receptor beta chains listed below, sequenced in a study of blood T cells in healthy people across ages. A sample-barcoded 5' primer and a J-beta primer mix were used in a second PCR of roughly 7 to 11 cycles. MiXCR, applied by TCRdb to the 5' RACE reads, yields one record per CDR3 protein. The table shows 1,500,000 or so distinct CDR3 sequences, with 55% to 75% occurring only once. The sequencing input was blood. These receptors were obtained from a man younger than 35 in good health.

The genes are TRBV27 and TRBJ2-1; a weak D match, TRBD1 (5 bases). CDR1 is MNHEY, CDR2 SMNVEV, per germline (reference sequence). This CDR3 contains 15 residues. V lost 5 bases and J 2 bases, leaving 13 bases between the germline ends. The DNA for the CDR3 is TGTGCCAGCAGTCAAGCAGGGATAGCCTACAATGAGCAGTTCTTC. The encoded protein is CASSQAGIAYNEQFF.

The J gene is TRBJ2-5, the V gene TRBV2, with TRBD1 matching over 7 bases. Per the germline V gene, CDR1 is SNHLY and CDR2 is FYNNEI. The CDR3 consists of 13 residues. The V segment lost 8 bases and the J segment 5 bases; nucleotides outside the gene matches: 8. CDR3 sequence: CASGVTGFETQYF. The DNA of the CDR3 is TGTGCCAGCGGCGTGACAGGGTTTGAGACCCAGTACTTC.

This chain joins TRBV5-1 and TRBJ2-7; D is perhaps TRBD2 (6 bases). Germline CDR1 is SGHRS and CDR2 is YFSETQ. The CDR3 extends over 14 amino acids. With 7 bases removed from V and 0 bases from J, the gap between germline ends came to 14 bases. The CDR3 region has the DNA TGCGCCAGCCGGAGGGATCTCAGCTCCTACGAGCAGTACTTC. This gives the protein CASRRDLSSYEQYF.

The chain couples TRBV7-9 to TRBJ2-1; 13 bases fit TRBD2. Germline CDR1 SEHNR, CDR2 FQNEAQ (reference sequence). CDR3 length: 17 amino acids. The J segment lost 6 bases and the V segment lost 1 base, leaving 6 bases of the junction unmatched. CDR3 in DNA: TGTGCCAGCAGCTTAGAACTAGCGGGGGGGCCCATCAATGAGCAGTTCTTC. It specifies CASSLELAGGPINEQFF.

The chain is built from TRBV20-1 and TRBJ1-2, with a possible D match to TRBD1 (5 bases). This CDR3 comprises 13 residues. Trimming removed 8 bases at V and 8 bases at J, with 21 bases between. The V gene's germline CDR1 is DFQATT and CDR2 SNEGSKA (reference sequence). As DNA, the CDR3 is TGCAGTCCGAGCACAGGCGTCGTGGGGGGCTACACCTTC. This encodes CSPSTGVVGGYTF.

There are a few counts of this clonotype. This rearrangement joins TRBV20-1 to TRBJ1-5; the D is unclear. Per germline, CDR1 DFQATT and CDR2 SNEGSKA (reference sequence). The CDR3 contains 14 residues. Trimming stripped 0 bases from V and 4 bases from J, with 10 bases between. DNA of the CDR3: TGCAGTGCTAGAGATACCCTGGGGAATCAGCCCCAGCATTTT. Its protein is CSARDTLGNQPQHF.

This rearrangement joins TRBV18 to TRBJ2-3, with TRBD2 matching over 9 bases. The CDR3 is 14 residues long. In germline, CDR1 is KGHSH, CDR2 LQKENI. V shed 8 bases and J 5 bases; nucleotides not matched to a gene: 8. The CDR3 region is CASAAGLALDTQYF. In DNA form, the CDR3 reads TGTGCCAGCGCAGCGGGACTAGCTCTAGATACGCAGTATTTT.

This clonotype has a handful of counts. The rearrangement uses TRBV28 and TRBJ2-7, with D perhaps matching TRBD1 (6 bases). Germline CDR1 and CDR2: MDHEN and SYDVKM. The length of the CDR3 is 15 residues. V was shortened by 5 bases and J by 0 bases, with 14 bases between the two germline ends. CDR3 sequence: CASSPFRDTSYEQYF. CDR3 nucleotide sequence: TGTGCCAGCAGTCCTTTCCGGGACACCTCCTACGAGCAGTACTTC.

The chain carries TRBV7-9 and TRBJ2-5; tentatively, D is TRBD2 (6 bases). V was cut by 1 base and J by 5 bases, with 11 bases left in between. The V gene's germline CDR1 is SEHNR and CDR2 FQNEAQ (reference sequence). The CDR3 loop spans 14 amino acids. CDR3 residues: CASSLVLGGETQYF. CDR3 sequence (DNA): TGTGCCAGCAGCTTAGTCCTTGGGGGGGAGACCCAGTACTTC.

The chain uses TRBV4-3 and TRBJ2-7; a possible D gene is TRBD2 (5 bases). The CDR3 loop spans 15 amino acids. Trimming removed 1 base at V and 2 bases at J, with 12 bases between. CDR1 is LGHNA, CDR2 YSLEER, per germline. DNA of the CDR3: TGCGCCAGCAGCCAAGTAGTGGAGGTGACCTACGAGCAGTACTTC. This sequence encodes CASSQVVEVTYEQYF.

V is TRBV11-2 and J is TRBJ2-1; 10 bases agree with TRBD1. Germline CDR1 SGHAT, CDR2 FQNNGV. Germline trimming cut 5 bases from V and 10 bases from J; bases unmatched to any gene: 14. The CDR3 is 16 residues long. The DNA of the CDR3 is TGTGCCAGCAGCCACGTGGGCGACAGGGGGCGCTTAGAGCAGTTCTTC. Protein sequence: CASSHVGDRGRLEQFF.

This clonotype has more than one count but fewer than ten. This chain connects TRBV29-1 to TRBJ2-7, with a possible D match to TRBD1 (5 bases). Germline assignment: CDR1 SQVTM and CDR2 ANQGSEA. Deletions cut 4 bases from V and 0 bases from J, with 7 bases between. This CDR3 has 12 residues. CDR3: CSVGTTSYEQYF. The CDR3 region has the DNA TGCAGCGTTGGGACAACCTCCTACGAGCAGTACTTC.

About this clonotype itself: The junction differs from germline at one of its ends, possibly a read error. V is TRBV4-2 and J is TRBJ2-1; 9 bases fit TRBD1. The germline CDR1 and CDR2 sequences are LGHNA and YNFKEQ. The CDR3 totals 16 residues. The CDR3 sequence: CASSQAGTGRYNKQFF. Written as DNA, the CDR3 is TGTGCCAGCAGCCAAGCCGGGACAGGGAGATACAATAAGCAGTTCTTC.

The rearrangement joins TRBV27 to TRBJ2-7, with D perhaps matching TRBD2 (5 bases). The ends were cut back, 2 bases at V and 3 bases at J, with 8 bases in the middle. The CDR3 consists of 13 residues. Germline V gene lookup returns CDR1 MNHEY and CDR2 SMNVEV (reference sequence). The CDR3, as DNA: TGTGCCAGCAGTTTAGGAGGCTACTACGAGCAGTACTTC. Translation gives CASSLGGYYEQYF.

In DNA form, the CDR3 reads TGCAGCGTTGATCCCCCTTATCCTGAGCAGTTCTTC. This sequence encodes CSVDPPYPEQFF. The chain recombines TRBV29-1 with TRBJ2-1; no definite D call. The CDR3 totals 12 residues. Looked up from germline, CDR1 is SQVTM and CDR2 is ANQGSEA. Trimming shortened V by 3 bases and J by 9 bases, and 12 bases separated the two germline ends.

V gene TRBV10-3 combines with J gene TRBJ2-5; no clear D. The CDR3 loop spans 13 amino acids. Germline lookup yields CDR1 ENHRY and CDR2 SYGVKD. Trimming took 6 bases from V and 4 from J, leaving 12 bases between them. In nucleotides, the CDR3 is TGTGCCATCAGACACCTAGTAGGAGAGACCCAGTACTTC. As protein: CAIRHLVGETQYF.

The chain recombines TRBV10-3 with TRBJ1-6; possible D gene TRBD1, 5 bases. Per the germline V gene, CDR1 is ENHRY and CDR2 is SYGVKD. The CDR3 has 13 residues. With 3 bases removed from V and 8 bases from J, the gap between germline ends came to 8 bases. This CDR3 is CAISDRVYSPLHF. CDR3 nucleotide sequence: TGTGCCATCAGTGACAGGGTTTATTCACCCCTCCACTTT.

This chain links TRBV27 with TRBJ2-1, with 10 positions matching TRBD1. The V and J ends lost 5 bases and 5 bases, in that order; junction bases with no gene match: 3. CDR1 and CDR2 from the germline V gene are MNHEY and SMNVEV (reference sequence). The CDR3 has 14 amino acids. CDR3 bases: TGTGCCAGCAGTCCCGGGACAGGGGACAATGAGCAGTTCTTC. It is translated as CASSPGTGDNEQFF.

The chain couples TRBV28 to TRBJ1-2; perhaps TRBD1 as D (6 bases). The CDR3 totals 15 residues. The germline V gene has CDR1 MDHEN and CDR2 SYDVKM. V was trimmed by 4 bases and J by 3 bases, leaving 15 bases between them. The DNA of the CDR3 is TGTGCCAGCAGTTCCCCGCGCGGGGGCGACTATGGCTACACCTTC. Protein product: CASSSPRGGDYGYTF.

As for this clonotype: An end of the junction differs from the germline gene, which may be a read error. The chain links TRBV4-1 to TRBJ2-5, with a tentative D call TRBD1 (5 bases). The CDR3 contains 14 residues. Per germline, CDR1 MGHRA and CDR2 YSYEKL. CDR3 coding DNA: TGTGCCAGCAGCCAGGCGACAGCTCAAGAGACCCAGTACTTC. It is translated as CASSQATAQETQYF.

The chain employs TRBV6-5 and TRBJ1-4; 7 nucleotides align to TRBD1. The CDR3 loop spans 12 amino acids. Trimming took 8 bases from V and 10 from J; bases not matched to a gene: 7. Germline lookup yields CDR1 MNHEY and CDR2 SVGAGI. CDR3 in DNA: TGTGCCAGCGGGCAGGGGGACAGAAAACTGTTTTTT. Protein sequence: CASGQGDRKLFF.

The chain has TRBV6-1 and TRBJ1-6; D might be TRBD1 (5 bases). The CDR3 loop spans 17 amino acids. CDR1 is MNHNS, CDR2 SASEGT, per germline. Trimming pared 1 base from V and 0 bases from J, leaving 10 bases between. The CDR3 sequence: CASSEDGGSSYNSPLHF. DNA of the CDR3: TGTGCCAGCAGTGAAGATGGGGGAAGCTCCTATAATTCACCCCTCCACTTT.

This clonotype was observed a handful of times. The chain recombines TRBV27 with TRBJ2-7, with 9 bases lining up with TRBD1. With V trimmed by 4 bases and J by 5 bases, 12 bases remained unmatched. The CDR3 length is 16 residues. Germline V lookup: CDR1 MNHEY, CDR2 SMNVEV (reference sequence). CDR3 in DNA: TGTGCCAGCAGTTCGATTGGGACAGGGAGCTTCGACGAGCAGTACTTC. Translating gives CASSSIGTGSFDEQYF.

V and J are TRBV9 and TRBJ2-3; 14 nucleotides line up with TRBD2. Trimming cost V 4 bases and J 4 bases; bases outside gene matches: 11. This CDR3 is 18 amino acids long. Germline V gene lookup returns CDR1 SGDLS and CDR2 YYNGEE. The DNA of the CDR3 is TGTGCCAGCAGCACAAAGCCCGGGACTAGCGGGAGTCCAGATACGCAGTATTTT. Its protein is CASSTKPGTSGSPDTQYF. Based on the CDR3 plus reference TRBV9 and TRBJ2-3, the full variable domain is DSGVTQTPKHLITATGQRVTLRCSPRSGDLSVYWYQQSLDQGLQFLIQYYNGEERAKGNILERFSAQQFPDLHSELNLSSLELGDSALYFCASSTKPGTSGSPDTQYFGPGTRLTVL.

V usage is TRBV6-5 and J usage is TRBJ2-3; 10 bases line up with TRBD2. Germline lookup yields CDR1 MNHEY and CDR2 SVGAGI. The V gene end was trimmed by 6 bases and the J gene end by 4 bases; junction bases not matched to a gene: 10. The CDR3 length is 16 residues. The CDR3, as DNA: TGTGCCAGCAGACCGGCTAGCGGGAGTCCCCCAGATACGCAGTATTTT. The encoded protein is CASRPASGSPPDTQYF.

The rearrangement joins TRBV7-2 to TRBJ2-2; D is possibly TRBD2 (5 bases). CDR3 length: 15 residues. The V gene's germline CDR1 is SGHTA and CDR2 FQGNSA. Trimming took off 6 bases at V and 1 base at J, with 12 bases between the two ends. The CDR3 coding sequence is TGTGCCAGCAGTGGAACTAGTGTGAACACCGGGGAGCTGTTTTTT. It yields the protein CASSGTSVNTGELFF.

V is TRBV4-1 and J is TRBJ1-1; TRBD1 might be the D (5 bases). The CDR3 length is 15 residues. Germline V CDR1 and CDR2: MGHRA, YSYEKL. V lost 3 bases, J lost 1 base, and 12 bases lay in between. The CDR3 sequence is CASSHTGTANTEAFF. DNA for the CDR3: TGCGCCAGCAGCCACACCGGGACGGCGAACACTGAAGCTTTCTTT.